This TCR beta chain was sequenced during a study of human T cells and chemical hapten exposure. The time point: healthy volunteer bleed at 2 weeks. The template was total RNA from unfractionated whole blood. Library preparation tagged each individual cDNA molecule with a unique molecular identifier. In the source study's methods: From about 20,000 to 690,000 TCRs were found per sample, with a median of approximately 96,000. TCRdb fed the RACE reads into MiXCR, producing one record per CDR3 protein. The V and J calls, along with clone size, are taken from TCRdb and not from the paper's own processing. This sample yields about 130,000 distinct CDR3 sequences, of which approximately 9.5% are seen a single time; 1.5% to 2% belongs to the top ten. The CDR3 is 11 amino acids. Trimming took off 4 bases at V and 7 bases at J, with 7 bases between the two ends. Germline V CDR1 and CDR2: LNHDA, SQIVND (reference sequence).

The sequencing input was whole blood. The chain links TRBV19 to TRBJ1-1; D is ambiguous. This receptor was taken from a male donor in good health. Some clones in this sample may be carry-over from other donors' samples. The CDR3 region is CASSTQSEAFF. For the CDR3, the DNA is TGTGCCAGTAGTACCCAGAGTGAAGCTTTCTTT.